A single sample gave rise to the 21 T cell receptor beta chains below, sequenced in a study of Tregs in tolerant kidney transplant recipients. Sequencing used immunoSEQ multiplex PCR; TCRdb keeps in-frame clones, though not all of them. The sample yields around 63,000 clones, approximately 85% seen once. Source: Tregs from blood, taken before the transplant. The receptor source for this set is a human donor who received a combined kidney and bone marrow transplant.

The rearrangement links TRBV19 to TRBJ2-3; D remains unclear. CDR1 LNHDA and CDR2 SQIVND come from the germline V gene (reference sequence). Deletions cut 5 bases from V and 5 bases from J, with 11 bases between. This CDR3 has 13 residues. CDR3 loop: CASSSDLGDTQYF. CDR3 coding DNA: TGTGCCAGTAGTTCCGACCTGGGAGATACGCAGTATTTT.

The V call is TRBV10-3, the J call TRBJ2-5; TRBD2 aligns across 9 bases. The J call is doubtful: the DNA matches TRBJ2-7 better. This CDR3 has 15 residues. The germline CDR1 and CDR2 sequences are ENHRY and SYGVKD. Written as DNA, the CDR3 is TGTGCCATCAGTGAGTCGACTAGCGGTTCCTACGAGCAGTACTTC. Encoded protein: CAISESTSGSYEQYF.

The V call is TRBV7-2, the J call TRBJ1-5; the D gene is possibly TRBD1 (5 bases). The V gene lost 1 base and the J gene lost 5 bases, with 9 bases spanning the gap. The CDR3 runs 14 residues. Germline CDR1 reads SGHTA; CDR2 reads FQGNSA. The CDR3 coding sequence is TGTGCCAGCAGCTTAGTGACCAGGGATCAGCCCCAGCATTTT. This sequence encodes CASSLVTRDQPQHF.

CDR3 in DNA: TGTGCCAGCAGGGGTAGGGACAGGGAAGCTTCACCCCTCCACTTT. Protein sequence: CASRGRDREASPLHF. The V gene is TRBV6-6, the J gene TRBJ1-6; 9 bases are a match to TRBD1. Germline CDR1 MNHNY, CDR2 SVGAGI (reference sequence). V shed 6 bases, J shed 9 bases, and the junction held 9 bases outside the gene matches. CDR3 length equals 15 residues.

This clone has a handful of counts. This chain links TRBV2 with TRBJ1-2; a possible D gene is TRBD1 (6 bases). V dropped 7 bases and J dropped 4 bases, with 19 bases sitting between them. Per the germline V gene, CDR1 is SNHLY and CDR2 is FYNNEI. CDR3 length equals 15 residues. CDR3 nucleotides: TGTGCCAGCAAGGCTAGAGGGGGGGGCATCTATGGCTACACCTTC. Protein product: CASKARGGGIYGYTF.

The CDR3 loop reads CASSYSIEWPEQYF. CDR3 DNA sequence: TGTGCCAGCAGTTACTCGATTGAATGGCCCGAGCAGTACTTC. This chain connects TRBV6-5 to TRBJ2-7, with unresolved D. This CDR3 spans 14 amino acids. V lost 0 bases, J lost 6 bases, and 12 bases lay in between. CDR1 MNHEY and CDR2 SVGAGI come from the germline V gene.

V usage is TRBV28 and J usage is TRBJ1-1; D remains unclear. The CDR3 length is 12 residues. Germline V gene sequence: CDR1 MDHEN, CDR2 SYDVKM. V gave up 6 bases and J gave up 3 bases, with 8 bases separating them. CDR3 DNA: TGTGCCAGCAGACTAAGTTACACTGAAGCTTTCTTT. As protein: CASRLSYTEAFF.

The chain joins TRBV6-6 to TRBJ1-2; D unresolved. Trimming took off 3 bases at V and 4 bases at J, with 9 bases between the two ends. This CDR3 has 13 amino acids. Germline-derived CDR1 and CDR2 are MNHNY and SVGAGI (reference sequence). The CDR3 loop is CASSYLRAYGYTF. For the CDR3, the DNA is TGTGCCAGCAGTTATTTGAGGGCCTATGGCTACACCTTC.

V is TRBV18 and J is TRBJ2-2, with D hard to call. Germline V gene lookup returns CDR1 KGHSH and CDR2 LQKENI. The CDR3 runs 14 residues. The V gene lost 3 bases and the J gene lost 6 bases, with 11 bases spanning the gap. CDR3 coding DNA: TGTGCCAGCTCACCCGCGCCCCCACCCGGGGAGCTGTTTTTT. Translation: CASSPAPPPGELFF.

The chain employs TRBV30 and TRBJ1-4; 7 positions match TRBD1. V lost 2 bases to trimming and J lost 1 base; unmatched junction nucleotides: 1. Germline CDR1 is GTSNPN and CDR2 is SVGIG (reference sequence). The CDR3 totals 14 residues. The CDR3 DNA follows: TGTGCCTGGAGTTACAGGGGAACTAATGAAAAACTGTTTTTT. The encoded protein is CAWSYRGTNEKLFF.

V and J are TRBV12-5 and TRBJ1-2, with D maybe TRBD1 (5 bases). The V gene lost 5 bases and the J gene lost 7 bases, with 14 bases spanning the gap. CDR1 is LGHNT, CDR2 FRNRAP, per germline. The CDR3 spans 13 residues. Here the CDR3 DNA reads TGTGCTAGTGGTATCCTTGGGGGATCTGGCTACACCTTC. The encoded protein is CASGILGGSGYTF.

This chain joins TRBV4-1 and TRBJ2-5; 7 bases map to TRBD2. The J call may be incorrect, as the DNA end agrees better with TRBJ2-7. The CDR3 is made up of 17 amino acids. Germline CDR1 is MGHRA and CDR2 is YSYEKL. The CDR3 spells CASSQDVFGGGKDEQYF. CDR3 nucleotides: TGCGCCAGCAGCCAAGATGTTTTTGGGGGGGGTAAGGACGAGCAGTACTTC.

This clone was observed a single time. This rearrangement joins TRBV14 to TRBJ2-7; 9 nucleotides agree with TRBD2. The germline V gene has CDR1 SGHDN and CDR2 FVKESK. V lost 4 bases and J lost 6; bases outside the gene matches: 7. The CDR3 covers 14 residues. The CDR3 DNA is TGTGCCAGCAGCCGCGGGAGGGCGACTTCCGAGCAGTACTTC. Amino acids: CASSRGRATSEQYF.

This chain connects TRBV18 to TRBJ2-7; TRBD1 matches at 7 bases. The CDR3 has 13 residues. V was clipped by 6 bases and J by 7 bases; unmatched bases: 9. CDR1 and CDR2 (germline): KGHSH, LQKENI. The CDR3 nucleotides read TGTGCCAGCTCGTCACAGGGGTCTTGGGAGCAGTACTTC. Encoded protein: CASSSQGSWEQYF. The full variable domain, its missing parts supplied by reference TRBV18 and TRBJ2-7, is NAGVMQNPRHLVRRRGQEARLRCSPMKGHSHVYWYRQLPEEGLKFMVYLQKENIIDESGMPKERFSAEFPKEGPSILRIQQVVRGDSAAYFCASSSQGSWEQYFGPGTRLTVT.

The rearrangement links TRBV6-6 to TRBJ2-7; D not resolved. Trimming took off 6 bases at V and 6 bases at J, with 15 bases between the two ends. Germline V gives CDR1 MNHNY, CDR2 SVGAGI (reference sequence). There are 13 residues in the CDR3. CDR3 sequence (DNA): TGTGCCAGCAGCCCCCCCTTTCGGACCGAGCAGTACTTC. This sequence encodes CASSPPFRTEQYF.

V and J are TRBV18 and TRBJ2-7, with D perhaps matching TRBD1 (6 bases). Trimming cost V 3 bases and J 2 bases, with 11 bases left between them. The CDR3 sequence is 14 residues long. Germline CDR1 and CDR2: KGHSH and LQKENI. CDR3 in amino acids: CASSPGTTTYEQYF. CDR3 nucleotide sequence: TGTGCCAGCTCACCCGGGACAACTACCTACGAGCAGTACTTC.

The chain recombines TRBV6-5 with TRBJ2-5; weak D call: TRBD1 (5 bases). V shed 0 bases and J shed 3 bases, with 8 bases lying between them. CDR1 is MNHEY and CDR2 is SVGAGI in the germline V gene. This CDR3 comprises 14 residues. The CDR3 protein is CASSYSSREETQYF. The CDR3 nucleotides read TGTGCCAGCAGTTACTCATCCAGGGAAGAGACCCAGTACTTC.

The table lists this clone with a count of one. V usage is TRBV27 and J usage is TRBJ2-3, with a possible D match to TRBD2 (6 bases). Trimming shortened V by 6 bases and J by 1 base, and 17 bases separated the two germline ends. Germline V lookup: CDR1 MNHEY, CDR2 SMNVEV (reference sequence). The CDR3 length is 16 residues. The CDR3 nucleotides read TGTGCCAGCAGACCCACCGGGAGTGGGGGCACAGATACGCAGTATTTT. Translating it yields CASRPTGSGGTDTQYF.

This clone was observed a single time. This sequence joins TRBV10-3 and TRBJ2-7; D tentatively reads TRBD1 or TRBD2 (5 bases each). This CDR3 has 14 amino acids. Per germline, CDR1 ENHRY and CDR2 SYGVKD. V was clipped by 10 bases and J by 0 bases, with 16 bases between them. The CDR3 loop is CANRPGTGSYEQYF. CDR3 in DNA: TGTGCCAACCGTCCCGGGACGGGCTCCTACGAGCAGTACTTC.

The genes are TRBV6-1 and TRBJ2-5; 11 positions match TRBD2. The DNA end is more similar to TRBJ2-7, so the J call may be wrong. Germline lookup yields CDR1 MNHNS and CDR2 SASEGT. The CDR3 has 15 residues. CDR3 region: CASSLAGGTTYEQYF. CDR3 nucleotide sequence: TGTGCCAGCAGTCTAGCGGGGGGAACTACCTACGAGCAGTACTTC.

The chain carries TRBV20-1 and TRBJ2-5, with no clear D. The CDR3 sequence is 11 residues long. Germline V gene data show CDR1 as DFQATT and CDR2 as SNEGSKA (reference sequence). Deletions cut 7 bases from V and 3 bases from J, with 9 bases between. The CDR3 region has the DNA TGCAGTGGGGCTGACAAAGAGACCCAGTACTTC. Translation: CSGADKETQYF.